This TCR beta chain was captured in a study of T cell responses to AZD1222 COVID-19 vaccine. With regard to this clone: The antigen is not known.

Some clones are missing from TCRdb's copy, which holds only in-frame ones; the method was immunoSEQ multiplex PCR. The sample holds around 35,000 clones, 86% seen once. Pooling of second doses given at about 4 or about 12 weeks was done. Broader study findings: Per reports, nearly half of all spike-specific TCRs target regions that are unmutated in variants. Spike was spanned by vaccine-associated CD4 TCRs, which were dominant at 160-218 and 743-854. Among the donors, most were white British and more were female, and clonal diversity was possibly underestimated.

The CDR3 consists of 12 residues. The germline V gene encodes CDR1 LGHNT and CDR2 FRNRAP. Trimming pared 0 bases from V and 8 bases from J, leaving 8 bases between. This chain links TRBV12-5 with TRBJ2-7; D is undetermined. Sample: peripheral blood, taken 28 days after the second AZD1222 dose. This TCR derives from an adult who received the AZD1222 COVID-19 vaccine. DNA of the CDR3: TGTGCTAGTGGTTTGGTAAATCATAAGCAGTACTTC. Translation: CASGLVNHKQYF.